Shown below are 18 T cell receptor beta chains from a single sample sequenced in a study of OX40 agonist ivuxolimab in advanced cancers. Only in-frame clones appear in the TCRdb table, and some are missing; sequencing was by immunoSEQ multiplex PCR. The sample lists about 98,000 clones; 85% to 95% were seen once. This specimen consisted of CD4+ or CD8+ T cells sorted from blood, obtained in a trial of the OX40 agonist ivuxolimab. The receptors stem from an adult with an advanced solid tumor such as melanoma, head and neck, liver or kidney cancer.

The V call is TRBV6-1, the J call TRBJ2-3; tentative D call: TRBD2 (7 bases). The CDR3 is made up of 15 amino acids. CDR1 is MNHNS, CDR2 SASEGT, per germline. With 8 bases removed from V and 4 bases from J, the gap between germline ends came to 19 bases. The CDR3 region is CASYRRGAESDTQYF. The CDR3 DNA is TGTGCCAGCTACCGTCGGGGGGCTGAATCAGATACGCAGTATTTT.

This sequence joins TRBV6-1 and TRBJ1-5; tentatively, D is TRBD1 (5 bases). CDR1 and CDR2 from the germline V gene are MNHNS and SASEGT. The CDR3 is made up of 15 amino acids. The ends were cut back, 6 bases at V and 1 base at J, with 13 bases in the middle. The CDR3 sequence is CASRQAGGSNQPQHF. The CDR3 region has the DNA TGTGCCAGCAGGCAAGCCGGGGGAAGCAATCAGCCCCAGCATTTT.

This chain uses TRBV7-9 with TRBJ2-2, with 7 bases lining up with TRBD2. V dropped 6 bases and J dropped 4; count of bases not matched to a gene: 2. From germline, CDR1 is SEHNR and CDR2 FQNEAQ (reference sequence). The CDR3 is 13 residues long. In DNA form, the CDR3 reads TGTGCCAGCAGGCCTAGCGGCACCGGGGAGCTGTTTTTT. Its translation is CASRPSGTGELFF. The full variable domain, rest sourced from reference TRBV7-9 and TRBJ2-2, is DTGVSQNPRHKITKRGQNVTFRCDPISEHNRLYWYRQTLGQGPEFLTYFQNEAQLEKSRLLSDRFSAERPKGSFSTLEIQRTEQGDSAMYLCASRPSGTGELFFGEGSRLTVL.

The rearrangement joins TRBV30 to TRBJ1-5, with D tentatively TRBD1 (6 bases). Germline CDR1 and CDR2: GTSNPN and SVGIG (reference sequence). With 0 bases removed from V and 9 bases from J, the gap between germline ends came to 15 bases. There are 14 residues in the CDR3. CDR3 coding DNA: TGTGCCTGGAGTGTCGGACAGACCCCAATGCCCCAGCATTTT. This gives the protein CAWSVGQTPMPQHF.

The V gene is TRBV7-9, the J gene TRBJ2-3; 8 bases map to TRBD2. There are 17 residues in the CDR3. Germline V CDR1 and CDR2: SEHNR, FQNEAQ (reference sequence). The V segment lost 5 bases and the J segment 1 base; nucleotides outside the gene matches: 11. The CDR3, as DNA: TGTGCCAGCAGCCCCTCAGTGGGAGCGGGGGGCACAGATACGCAGTATTTT. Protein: CASSPSVGAGGTDTQYF.

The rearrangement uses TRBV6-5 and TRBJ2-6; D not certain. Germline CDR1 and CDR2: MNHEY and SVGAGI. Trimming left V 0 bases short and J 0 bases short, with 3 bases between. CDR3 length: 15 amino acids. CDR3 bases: TGTGCCAGCAGTTACTCCAACTCTGGGGCCAACGTCCTGACTTTC. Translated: CASSYSNSGANVLTF.

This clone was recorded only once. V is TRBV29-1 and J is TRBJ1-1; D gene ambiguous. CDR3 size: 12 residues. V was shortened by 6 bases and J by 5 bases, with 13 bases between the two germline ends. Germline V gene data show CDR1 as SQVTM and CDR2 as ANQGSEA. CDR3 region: CSVTRRGTEAFF. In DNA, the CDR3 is TGCAGCGTGACCAGGAGAGGGACTGAAGCTTTCTTT. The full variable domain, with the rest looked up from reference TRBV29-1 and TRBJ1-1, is SAVISQKPSRDICQRGTSLTIQCQVDSQVTMMFWYRQQPGQSLTLIATANQGSEATYESGFVIDKFPISRPNLTFSTLTVSNMSPEDSSIYLCSVTRRGTEAFFGQGTRLTVV.

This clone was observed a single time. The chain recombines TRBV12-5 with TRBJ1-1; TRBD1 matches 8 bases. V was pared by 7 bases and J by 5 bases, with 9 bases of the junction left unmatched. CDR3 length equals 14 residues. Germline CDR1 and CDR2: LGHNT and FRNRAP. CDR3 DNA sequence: TGTGCTAGTGCCGATCAGGGGGCCGATACTGAAGCTTTCTTT. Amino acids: CASADQGADTEAFF.

CDR3 sequence: CASSPLDSRDSDTQYF. CDR3 bases: TGTGCCAGCAGTCCCCTGGACAGCCGAGACTCAGATACGCAGTATTTT. V gene TRBV2 combines with J gene TRBJ2-3; tentatively, D is TRBD1 (6 bases). Germline V CDR1 and CDR2: SNHLY, FYNNEI. Trimming took 5 bases from V and 4 from J, leaving 19 bases between them. The CDR3 loop spans 16 amino acids.

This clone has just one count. The CDR3 sequence is CASSLFLRERSYNEQFF. In DNA form, the CDR3 reads TGTGCCAGCAGTTTATTTCTACGGGAGAGGTCCTACAATGAGCAGTTCTTC. This rearrangement joins TRBV27 to TRBJ2-1; a weak D match, TRBD2 (6 bases). The germline V gene has CDR1 MNHEY and CDR2 SMNVEV (reference sequence). This CDR3 has 17 residues. The V end lost 1 base, the J end lost 1 base, and 14 bases lay between the germline ends.

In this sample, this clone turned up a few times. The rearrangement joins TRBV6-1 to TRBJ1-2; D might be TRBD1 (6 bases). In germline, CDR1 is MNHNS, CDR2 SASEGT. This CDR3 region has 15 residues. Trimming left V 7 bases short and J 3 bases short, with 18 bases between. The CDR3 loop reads CASTKRGTTDYGYTF. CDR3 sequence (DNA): TGTGCCAGCACAAAAAGAGGGACAACAGACTATGGCTACACCTTC.

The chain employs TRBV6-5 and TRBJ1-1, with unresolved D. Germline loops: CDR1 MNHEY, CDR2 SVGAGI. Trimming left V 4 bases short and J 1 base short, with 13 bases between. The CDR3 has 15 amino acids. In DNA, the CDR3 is TGTGCCAGCAGTTTCATAACCCGGTCGAACACTGAAGCTTTCTTT. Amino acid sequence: CASSFITRSNTEAFF.

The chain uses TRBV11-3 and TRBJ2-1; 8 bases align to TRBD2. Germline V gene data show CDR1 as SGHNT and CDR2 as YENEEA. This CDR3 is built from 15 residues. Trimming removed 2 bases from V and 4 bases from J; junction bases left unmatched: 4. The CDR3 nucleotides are TGTGCCAGCAGCTTAATAGCGGGGAGTTACAATGAGCAGTTCTTC. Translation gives CASSLIAGSYNEQFF.

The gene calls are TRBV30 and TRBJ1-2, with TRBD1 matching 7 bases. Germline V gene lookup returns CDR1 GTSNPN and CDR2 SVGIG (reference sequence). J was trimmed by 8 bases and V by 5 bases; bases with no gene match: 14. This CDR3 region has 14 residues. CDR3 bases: TGTGCCTGGGATAGATCCCGGGACAGAGGGGGCTACACCTTC. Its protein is CAWDRSRDRGGYTF.

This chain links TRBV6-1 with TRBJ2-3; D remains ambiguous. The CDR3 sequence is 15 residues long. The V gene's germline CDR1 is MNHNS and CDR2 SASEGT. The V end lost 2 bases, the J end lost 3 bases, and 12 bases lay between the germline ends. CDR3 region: CASSEWVLLTDTQYF. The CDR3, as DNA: TGTGCCAGCAGTGAATGGGTACTTCTAACAGATACGCAGTATTTT.

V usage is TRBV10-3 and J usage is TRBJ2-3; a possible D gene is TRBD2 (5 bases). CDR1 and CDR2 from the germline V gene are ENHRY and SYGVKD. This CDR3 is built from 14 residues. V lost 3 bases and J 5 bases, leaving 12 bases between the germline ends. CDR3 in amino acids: CAISDRHGEDTQYF. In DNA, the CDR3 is TGTGCCATCAGTGACAGACACGGGGAAGATACGCAGTATTTT.

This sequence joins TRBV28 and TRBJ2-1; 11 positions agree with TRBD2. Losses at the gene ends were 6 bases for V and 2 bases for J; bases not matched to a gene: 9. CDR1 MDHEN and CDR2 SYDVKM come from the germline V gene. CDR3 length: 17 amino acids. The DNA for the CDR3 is TGTGCCAGCAGCTCCCTTAGCGGGGGGGTTCCCTACAATGAGCAGTTCTTC. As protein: CASSSLSGGVPYNEQFF. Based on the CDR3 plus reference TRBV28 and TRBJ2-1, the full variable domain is DVKVTQSSRYLVKRTGEKVFLECVQDMDHENMFWYRQDPGLGLRLIYFSYDVKMKEKGDIPEGYSVSREKKERFSLILESASTNQTSMYLCASSSLSGGVPYNEQFFGPGTRLTVL.

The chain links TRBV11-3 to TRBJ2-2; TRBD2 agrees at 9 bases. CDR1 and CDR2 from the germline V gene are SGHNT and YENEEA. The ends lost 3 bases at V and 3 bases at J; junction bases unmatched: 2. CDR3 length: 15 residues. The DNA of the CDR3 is TGTGCCAGCAGCTTGACTAGCGGTTACACCGGGGAGCTGTTTTTT. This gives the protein CASSLTSGYTGELFF.